Listed here are 26 T cell receptor beta chains from one sample, sequenced in a study of blood T cells in healthy people across ages. Sample-barcoded 5' priming and a J-beta primer mix drove a second PCR of roughly 6 to 12 cycles. Each CDR3 protein is one row after TCRdb ran MiXCR on the 5' RACE reads. The sample records about 1.4 million distinct CDR3 sequences, almost 60% being singletons. Material: blood. The source is a man between 18 and 29 years old in good health.

The V call is TRBV7-9, the J call TRBJ2-3; D call uncertain. The CDR3 is made up of 15 amino acids. The germline V gene has CDR1 SEHNR and CDR2 FQNEAQ (reference sequence). Trimming stripped 8 bases from V and 0 bases from J, with 15 bases between. CDR3 nucleotide sequence: TGTGCCAGCGGCAAGAGAGAGTACAGCACAGATACGCAGTATTTT. Translation gives CASGKREYSTDTQYF.

The rearrangement joins TRBV29-1 to TRBJ1-1; D ambiguous. CDR3 length: 13 amino acids. The ends were cut back, 4 bases at V and 3 bases at J, with 12 bases in the middle. CDR1 SQVTM and CDR2 ANQGSEA come from the germline V gene. This chain's CDR3 is CSVVGEEDTEAFF. The CDR3 region has the DNA TGCAGCGTTGTCGGGGAAGAGGACACTGAAGCTTTCTTT.

The chain recombines TRBV5-5 with TRBJ1-1; TRBD1 agrees at 7 bases. CDR1 SGHKS and CDR2 YYEKEE come from the germline V gene (reference sequence). V lost 4 bases and J lost 1; bases outside the gene matches: 10. The CDR3 is 16 residues long. The CDR3 sequence is CASSRTGQATNTEAFF. The CDR3 nucleotides read TGTGCCAGCAGCCGGACCGGACAGGCAACGAACACTGAAGCTTTCTTT.

Only one count was recorded for this clonotype. The V and J genes are TRBV7-8 and TRBJ1-5; 7 nucleotides agree with TRBD1. The CDR3 consists of 17 residues. CDR1 SGHVS and CDR2 FQNEAQ come from the germline V gene. V was pared by 1 base and J by 5 bases, with 11 bases of the junction left unmatched. CDR3 coding DNA: TGTGCCAGCAGCTTAGAGGGAGAGAGGGGGCAGGATCAGCCCCAGCATTTT. Translated: CASSLEGERGQDQPQHF.

This chain joins TRBV28 and TRBJ2-7, with 9 bases that match TRBD1. With 4 bases clipped from V and 2 bases from J, the junction kept 9 bases outside the gene matches. The CDR3 has 16 residues. From germline, CDR1 is MDHEN and CDR2 SYDVKM. The chain's CDR3 is CASSSPVRTGAYEQYF. CDR3 DNA sequence: TGTGCCAGCAGTTCACCGGTTCGGACAGGGGCCTACGAGCAGTACTTC.

The sample holds a few counts of this clonotype. The gene calls are TRBV9 and TRBJ2-5; the match to TRBD2 covers 7 bases. The DNA end is more similar to TRBJ2-7, so the J call may be wrong. The CDR3 is 15 amino acids. CDR1 and CDR2 from the germline V gene are SGDLS and YYNGEE. CDR3 bases: TGTGCCAGCAGCGTAGAGCAGGCTAGCGGTTACGAGCAGTACTTC. Protein product: CASSVEQASGYEQYF.

V usage is TRBV7-8 and J usage is TRBJ2-7, with 9 bases identical to TRBD1. The CDR3 is made up of 15 amino acids. Germline lookup yields CDR1 SGHVS and CDR2 FQNEAQ. The J segment lost 2 bases and the V segment lost 3 bases, leaving 5 bases of the junction unmatched. CDR3 sequence (DNA): TGTGCCAGCAGCTTTGGGGACAGGGCGGCCTACGAGCAGTACTTC. Its translation: CASSFGDRAAYEQYF.

This clonotype was seen more than once but under ten times. The chain links TRBV29-1 to TRBJ2-7; 7 bases are a match to TRBD1. CDR1 and CDR2 from the germline V gene are SQVTM and ANQGSEA. Unmatched junction bases numbered 9, after V lost 4 bases and J lost 3 bases. The CDR3 consists of 14 residues. CDR3 in amino acids: CSVGSRQGVYEQYF. The CDR3 nucleotides are TGCAGCGTTGGAAGTCGACAGGGAGTCTACGAGCAGTACTTC.

This sequence joins TRBV6-4 and TRBJ2-3, with D perhaps matching TRBD2 (6 bases). CDR3 length equals 14 residues. Germline CDR1 MRHNA, CDR2 SNTAGT. Trimming stripped 3 bases from V and 4 bases from J, with 11 bases between. The CDR3 nucleotides read TGTGCCAGCAGTGAGGAGGGGTGGGCAGATACGCAGTATTTT. The encoded protein is CASSEEGWADTQYF.

Only one count was recorded for this clonotype. The chain recombines TRBV10-3 with TRBJ2-1; 7 bases align to TRBD1. The CDR3 is 13 amino acids. Trimming cost V 10 bases and J 7 bases; bases outside gene matches: 10. Germline V gene data show CDR1 as ENHRY and CDR2 as SYGVKD. The CDR3 sequence is CATLEGAGNEQFF. The CDR3 coding sequence is TGTGCCACCCTAGAGGGGGCCGGGAATGAGCAGTTCTTC.

This sequence joins TRBV20-1 and TRBJ2-4; 7 bases align to TRBD1. Germline CDR1 and CDR2: DFQATT and SNEGSKA (reference sequence). With 0 bases clipped from V and 0 bases from J, the junction kept 11 bases outside the gene matches. There are 18 residues in the CDR3. The CDR3 nucleotides are TGCAGTGCTAGAGATCCGGGACAGTCCCCTATAGCCAAAAACATTCAGTACTTC. This translates into CSARDPGQSPIAKNIQYF.

The chain joins TRBV20-1 to TRBJ2-7, with no clear D. This CDR3 spans 11 amino acids. V gave up 5 bases and J gave up 7 bases, with 12 bases separating them. The germline gives CDR1 DFQATT, CDR2 SNEGSKA (reference sequence). CDR3 sequence: CSASFSGEQYF. In DNA form, the CDR3 reads TGCAGTGCTTCCTTTTCCGGTGAGCAGTACTTC.

The chain joins TRBV6-6 to TRBJ2-7; possibly TRBD2 for D (7 bases). The last part of the DNA fits TRBJ2-5 better; the J call may be wrong. CDR1 and CDR2 (germline): MNHNY, SVGAGI (reference sequence). The CDR3 loop spans 15 amino acids. DNA for the CDR3: TGTGCCAGCACCCTTTTAGGGGGGGAGGGAGAGACCCAGTACTTC. This translates into CASTLLGGEGETQYF.

The V and J genes are TRBV6-2 or TRBV6-3 and TRBJ2-5; D is perhaps TRBD1 (5 bases). V was shortened by 4 bases and J by 5 bases, with 20 bases between the two germline ends. Germline CDR1 MNHEY, CDR2 SVGEGT. This CDR3 is built from 16 residues. The CDR3 sequence is CASSSPRTSGWETQYF. The CDR3 DNA follows: TGTGCCAGCAGTTCCCCCCGGACATCCGGGTGGGAGACCCAGTACTTC.

The sample holds a few counts of this clonotype. This rearrangement joins TRBV7-2 to TRBJ2-7, with TRBD2 matching 10 bases. Germline V gene lookup returns CDR1 SGHTA and CDR2 FQGNSA. There are 16 residues in the CDR3. V lost 4 bases and J lost 2; bases outside the gene matches: 8. CDR3 residues: CASSSWGTSEAYEQYF. The CDR3 bases are TGTGCCAGCAGCTCATGGGGGACTAGCGAGGCCTACGAGCAGTACTTC.

J is TRBJ2-2 and V is TRBV25-1; D may correspond to TRBD1 or TRBD2 (5 bases each). The CDR3 loop spans 16 amino acids. Germline CDR1 reads MGHDK; CDR2 reads SYGVNS. The ends were cut back, 1 base at V and 2 bases at J, with 11 bases in the middle. The CDR3 loop is CASSEFEGTNTGELFF. The DNA of the CDR3 is TGTGCCAGCAGTGAATTTGAGGGGACCAACACCGGGGAGCTGTTTTTT.

This clonotype appeared once. The chain combines TRBV20-1 with TRBJ2-7; unclear D gene. V was clipped by 5 bases and J by 3 bases, with 14 bases between them. This CDR3 has 13 amino acids. CDR1 and CDR2 from the germline V gene are DFQATT and SNEGSKA (reference sequence). CDR3 in amino acids: CSACGEVGYEQYF. In nucleotides, the CDR3 is TGCAGTGCTTGCGGAGAGGTGGGCTACGAGCAGTACTTC.

V gene TRBV14 combines with J gene TRBJ2-5; either TRBD1 or TRBD2 may fit D (6 bases each). The DNA end is more similar to TRBJ2-1, so the J call may be wrong. Germline V gene sequence: CDR1 SGHDN, CDR2 FVKESK. There are 14 residues in the CDR3. CDR3 in amino acids: CASSQLAGQETQFF. CDR3 sequence (DNA): TGTGCCAGCAGCCAACTTGCGGGACAAGAGACCCAGTTCTTC.

This clonotype has just a few counts. The rearrangement joins TRBV12-5 to TRBJ1-4; no reliable D call. CDR1 and CDR2 (germline): LGHNT, FRNRAP. V dropped 7 bases and J dropped 8 bases, with 8 bases sitting between them. The CDR3 covers 11 residues. CDR3 loop: CASAATEKLFF. The CDR3 DNA reads as TGTGCTAGTGCAGCCACCGAAAAACTGTTTTTT.

This chain links TRBV27 with TRBJ1-6; D uncertain. Germline assignment: CDR1 MNHEY and CDR2 SMNVEV (reference sequence). The germline V and J ends were trimmed by 6 bases and 9 bases, with 15 bases remaining between them. This CDR3 has 14 residues. The CDR3 sequence is CASRPGISSSPLHF. The CDR3 coding sequence is TGTGCCAGCAGGCCGGGGATAAGCAGTTCACCCCTCCACTTT.

A note on this clonotype: One end of the junction varies from germline; a read error may be responsible. V gene TRBV4-3 combines with J gene TRBJ2-3; D not resolved. The CDR3 consists of 14 residues. Germline lookup yields CDR1 LGHNA and CDR2 YSLEER. CDR3 bases: TGCACCAGCAGCCTCGAATCCGGCACAGATACGCAGTATTTT. Translating gives CTSSLESGTDTQYF.

CDR3 in amino acids: CASSQARTGGEETQYF. In DNA form, the CDR3 reads TGTGCCAGCAGCCAGGCACGGACAGGGGGCGAAGAGACCCAGTACTTC. This chain links TRBV4-2 with TRBJ2-5; 11 bases fit TRBD1. Germline V gene lookup returns CDR1 LGHNA and CDR2 YNFKEQ. CDR3 length: 16 amino acids. The V segment lost 3 bases and the J segment 3 bases; nucleotides outside the gene matches: 6.

The V gene is TRBV30, the J gene TRBJ2-1; tentatively, D is TRBD2 (6 bases). Germline V gene data show CDR1 as GTSNPN and CDR2 as SVGIG (reference sequence). Trimming pared 8 bases from V and 6 bases from J, leaving 11 bases between. This CDR3 comprises 11 residues. Here the CDR3 reads CAGDSANEQFF. The CDR3 coding sequence is TGTGCCGGGGACTCTGCCAATGAGCAGTTCTTC.

This clonotype has ten or more counts. This CDR3 reads CASSGEGVKTQYF. DNA of the CDR3: TGTGCCAGCAGTGGGGAGGGTGTAAAGACCCAGTACTTC. The chain joins TRBV27 to TRBJ2-5; the match to TRBD2 covers 7 bases. CDR3 size: 13 residues. V shed 5 bases and J 6 bases; nucleotides not matched to a gene: 6. CDR1 and CDR2 (germline): MNHEY, SMNVEV (reference sequence).

There are a few counts of this clonotype. This chain joins TRBV4-3 and TRBJ2-3, with D perhaps matching TRBD2 (7 bases). Germline V gene sequence: CDR1 LGHNA, CDR2 YSLEER. CDR3 size: 15 residues. Trimming shortened V by 2 bases and J by 0 bases, and 9 bases separated the two germline ends. The CDR3 sequence is CASSQRGASTDTQYF. The DNA for the CDR3 is TGCGCCAGCAGCCAACGGGGGGCTAGCACAGATACGCAGTATTTT.

This clonotype has only a few counts. This chain connects TRBV4-1 to TRBJ1-1, with D perhaps matching TRBD1 (5 bases). The CDR3 runs 14 residues. In germline, CDR1 is MGHRA, CDR2 YSYEKL. Trimming took 1 base from V and 3 from J, leaving 9 bases between them. CDR3 in amino acids: CASSQVLGDTEAFF. The CDR3 DNA sequence: TGCGCCAGCAGCCAAGTCCTAGGGGACACTGAAGCTTTCTTT.